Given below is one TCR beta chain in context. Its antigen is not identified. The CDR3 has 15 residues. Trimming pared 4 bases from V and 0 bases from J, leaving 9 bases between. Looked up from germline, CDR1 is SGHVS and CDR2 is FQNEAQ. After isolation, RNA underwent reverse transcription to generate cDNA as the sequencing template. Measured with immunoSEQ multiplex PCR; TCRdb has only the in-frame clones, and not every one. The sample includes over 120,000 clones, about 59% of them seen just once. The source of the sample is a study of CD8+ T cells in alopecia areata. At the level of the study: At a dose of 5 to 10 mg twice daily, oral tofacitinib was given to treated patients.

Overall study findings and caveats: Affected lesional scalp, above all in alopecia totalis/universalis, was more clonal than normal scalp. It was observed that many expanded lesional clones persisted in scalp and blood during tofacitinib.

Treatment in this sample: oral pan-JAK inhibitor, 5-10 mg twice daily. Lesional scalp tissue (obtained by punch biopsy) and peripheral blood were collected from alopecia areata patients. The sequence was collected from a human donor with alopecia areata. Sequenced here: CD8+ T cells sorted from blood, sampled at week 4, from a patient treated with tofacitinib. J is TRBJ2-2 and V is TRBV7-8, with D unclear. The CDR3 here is CASSWVAANTGELFF. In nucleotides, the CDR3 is TGTGCCAGCAGCTGGGTGGCGGCGAACACCGGGGAGCTGTTTTTT.